This TCR beta chain was identified in a study of naive and memory T cell subsets. Study outcomes and limitations: In naive cells, over 95% of TCR sequences were seen only once. A few larger clonotypes appeared in naive repertoires, especially CD8, possibly memory cells re-expressing CD45RA.

V was pared by 5 bases and J by 6 bases, with 20 bases between. The CDR3 totals 16 residues. Looked up from germline, CDR1 is LNHNV and CDR2 is YYDKDF (reference sequence). Worth noting for this clonotype: As yet, its antigen is unknown.

An equimolar mix of two oligonucleotides served as the beta constant-region primer for TRBC1 and TRBC2. Nested alpha and beta constant-region primers with the SP2 primer drove four PCR rounds on ligated cDNA. In TCRdb, the UMI-ligation and nested PCR reads were re-called with MiXCR into one record per CDR3 protein. The table lists some 80,000 distinct CDR3 sequences, approximately 10% of them singletons. Sequenced input: naive CD8+ T cells from blood. This receptor was obtained from a human donor in good health. The rearrangement links TRBV15 to TRBJ2-1; D may be TRBD2 (6 bases). The CDR3 loop is CATSSYLEGPSNEQFF. CDR3 bases: TGTGCCACCAGCTCATACCTGGAGGGCCCGTCCAATGAGCAGTTCTTC.